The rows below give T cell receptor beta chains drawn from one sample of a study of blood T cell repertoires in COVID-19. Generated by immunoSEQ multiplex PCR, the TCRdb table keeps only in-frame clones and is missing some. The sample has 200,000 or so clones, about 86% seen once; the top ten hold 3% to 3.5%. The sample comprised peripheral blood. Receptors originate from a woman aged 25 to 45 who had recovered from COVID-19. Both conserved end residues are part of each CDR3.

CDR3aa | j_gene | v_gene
CASSLGAGEQFF | TRBJ2-1 | TRBV6-5
CASSKPPTYEQYF | TRBJ2-7 | TRBV21-1
CASRGGQNTGELFF | TRBJ2-2 | TRBV28
CAWSVGVSGNTIYF | TRBJ1-3 | TRBV30
CASTRFIGYEQYF | TRBJ2-7 | TRBV2
CASSETRVGYGYTF | TRBJ1-2 | TRBV2
CASSQVAGASYEQYF | TRBJ2-7 | TRBV14
CASSEIAGLLLLF | TRBJ2-1 | TRBV2
CASMGTGSYNEQFF | TRBJ2-1 | TRBV5-1
CAWSIWKELSSYNEQFF | TRBJ2-1 | TRBV30
CASRELETQYF | TRBJ2-5 | TRBV6-5
CASSGQVLDTQYF | TRBJ2-3 | TRBV5-4
CASRHLDSRNQPQHF | TRBJ1-5 | TRBV28
CASSLKAGAEQYF | TRBJ2-7 | TRBV27
CASSQDGENLSYEQYF | TRBJ2-7 | TRBV4-1
CASSLEPGLSGLANEQFF | TRBJ2-1 | TRBV5-1
CASSSGVTEAFF | TRBJ1-1 | TRBV18
CASTLGHLYTQYF | TRBJ2-3 | TRBV6-5
CASIPGFGRTEAFF | TRBJ1-1 | TRBV2
CASSQEGGTEQYF | TRBJ2-7 | TRBV4-1
CASSPTVAGKDTQYF | TRBJ2-3 | TRBV18
CASSQPPGFEQYF | TRBJ2-7 | TRBV5-4
CASSPVWDSLNSPLHF | TRBJ1-6 | TRBV3-1/TRBV3-2
CASSPPTSGTKETQYF | TRBJ2-5 | TRBV3-1/TRBV3-2
CASSHLQGNRGYTF | TRBJ1-2 | TRBV4-1
CASSLQGEGYTF | TRBJ1-2 | TRBV7-9
CSARQEDTQYF | TRBJ2-3 | TRBV20-1
CASGSGGGGRNTIYF | TRBJ1-3 | TRBV12-5
CASSGRVGAGNTIYF | TRBJ1-3 | TRBV5-1
CASSYTGLAGTDTQYF | TRBJ2-3 | TRBV2
CASSLGTALNQPQHF | TRBJ1-5 | TRBV28
CASSSTGWSGNTIYF | TRBJ1-3 | TRBV5-1
CASSLGQGYTGELFF | TRBJ2-2 | TRBV11-3
CATSDGAGGETQYF | TRBJ2-5 | TRBV24-1
CASRVDSSSGANVLTF | TRBJ2-6 | TRBV7-2
CAWSQLAGVGNEQFF | TRBJ2-1 | TRBV30
CASSLGEHRGAVF | TRBJ2-2 | TRBV5-1
CASSPNSGRASTDTQYF | TRBJ2-3 | TRBV4-1
CASRLGLGEQYF | TRBJ2-7 | TRBV28
CASSSGQGGSLEQYF | TRBJ2-7 | TRBV28